The 30 T cell receptor beta chains reported below all come from one sample, sequenced in a study of OX40 agonist ivuxolimab in advanced cancers. Data came from immunoSEQ multiplex PCR; TCRdb stores just in-frame clones and leaves some out. The sample consists of around 91,000 clones, 89% of them appearing once. The sequencing here drew on CD4+ or CD8+ T cells sorted from blood, taken in a trial of the OX40 agonist ivuxolimab. These receptors were taken from an adult with an advanced solid tumor such as melanoma, head and neck, liver or kidney cancer.

This clone was counted between two and nine times. The chain joins TRBV4-2 to TRBJ1-2; tentative D call: TRBD1 (5 bases). The V end was cut by 4 bases, the J end by 3 bases, with 12 bases between. The CDR3 has 14 amino acids. CDR1 LGHNA and CDR2 YNFKEQ come from the germline V gene. Here the CDR3 reads CASSRGTGDYGYTF. DNA for the CDR3: TGTGCCAGCAGCCGGGGGACGGGCGACTATGGCTACACCTTC.

The chain uses TRBV2 and TRBJ1-3; a possible D gene is TRBD1 (6 bases). Deletions cut 2 bases from V and 4 bases from J, with 9 bases between. CDR1 and CDR2 from the germline V gene are SNHLY and FYNNEI. The CDR3 runs to 14 residues. The CDR3 loop is CASSERGAGNTIYF. The CDR3 DNA reads TGTGCCAGCAGTGAACGGGGGGCCGGAAACACCATATATTTT.

A single count supports this clone. V is TRBV29-1 and J is TRBJ1-4; D remains ambiguous. CDR3 length: 13 residues. CDR1 is SQVTM, CDR2 ANQGSEA, per germline. The germline V and J ends were trimmed by 4 bases and 9 bases, with 15 bases remaining between them. The CDR3 protein is CSVAVNPDKKLFF. DNA of the CDR3: TGCAGCGTTGCGGTGAATCCCGATAAAAAACTGTTTTTT.

A word on this clone: Other DNA sequences in this sample translate to the same CDR3. The chain uses TRBV18 and TRBJ2-2; D not certain. The CDR3 is made up of 11 amino acids. Germline lookup yields CDR1 KGHSH and CDR2 LQKENI. Trimming pared 3 bases from V and 7 bases from J, leaving 3 bases between. CDR3 nucleotides: TGTGCCAGCTCACCTTTCGGGGAGCTGTTTTTT. It specifies CASSPFGELFF.

The chain joins TRBV4-3 to TRBJ2-5; TRBD1 matches at 10 bases. This CDR3 spans 17 amino acids. Germline CDR1 is LGHNA and CDR2 is YSLEER. Trimming at V came to 0 bases and at J to 4 bases, leaving 8 bases not matched to a gene. For the CDR3, the DNA is TGCGCCAGCAGCCAAGACTTGCGACAGGGGGCTATAGAGACCCAGTACTTC. Its protein is CASSQDLRQGAIETQYF.

The genes are TRBV28 and TRBJ2-1, with 7 bases identical to TRBD2. There are 14 residues in the CDR3. The ends lost 6 bases at V and 7 bases at J; junction bases unmatched: 9. Germline V gene lookup returns CDR1 MDHEN and CDR2 SYDVKM. This chain's CDR3 is CASSPGGARNEQFF. In DNA form, the CDR3 reads TGTGCCAGCAGCCCGGGAGGCGCTAGGAATGAGCAGTTCTTC.

The CDR3 sequence is CASSDAPSGEKLFF. In nucleotides, the CDR3 is TGTGCCAGCAGCGATGCACCTTCGGGAGAAAAACTGTTTTTT. The gene calls are TRBV9 and TRBJ1-4; D unclear. Germline V gene lookup returns CDR1 SGDLS and CDR2 YYNGEE. The V and J ends lost 3 bases and 8 bases respectively, with 14 bases between them. The CDR3 runs 14 residues.

CDR3 amino acids: CASRTPGQVGEQYF. The CDR3 bases are TGTGCCAGCAGAACCCCGGGACAGGTAGGCGAGCAGTACTTC. This rearrangement joins TRBV6-5 to TRBJ2-7; 8 nucleotides agree with TRBD1. This CDR3 region has 14 residues. V gave up 6 bases and J gave up 6 bases; unmatched junction bases: 10. The germline V gene has CDR1 MNHEY and CDR2 SVGAGI.

V and J are TRBV5-1 and TRBJ2-1, with 8 bases matching TRBD1. This CDR3 contains 17 residues. CDR1 is SGHRS, CDR2 YFSETQ, per germline. Unmatched junction bases numbered 19, after V lost 4 bases and J lost 10 bases. CDR3 bases: TGCGCCAGCAGCCCGGACCCACAGGGGGTGAGGGGGTTGGAGCAGTTCTTC. Translated, it gives CASSPDPQGVRGLEQFF.

This clone was recorded only once. The chain uses TRBV11-2 and TRBJ2-3; 7 bases match TRBD2. The CDR3 is made up of 14 amino acids. V dropped 4 bases and J dropped 2; count of bases not matched to a gene: 3. Germline loops: CDR1 SGHAT, CDR2 FQNNGV. CDR3 sequence (DNA): TGTGCCAGCAGCTCGAGCGGGGTCACAGATACGCAGTATTTT. Translation: CASSSSGVTDTQYF. The variable domain in full, completed from reference TRBV11-2 and TRBJ2-3, reads EAGVAQSPRYKIIEKRQSVAFWCNPISGHATLYWYQQILGQGPKLLIQFQNNGVVDDSQLPKDRFSAERLKGVDSTLKIQPAKLEDSAVYLCASSSSGVTDTQYFGPGTRLTVL.

This sequence joins TRBV18 and TRBJ2-6; the D call may be TRBD1 or TRBD2 (6 bases each). The CDR3 contains 19 residues. Germline V lookup: CDR1 KGHSH, CDR2 LQKENI. V lost 0 bases and J 5 bases, leaving 20 bases between the germline ends. CDR3 in DNA: TGTGCCAGCTCACCACCGGGGGGCAGGGTTGCCGACCGGGCCAACGTCCTGACTTTC. As protein: CASSPPGGRVADRANVLTF.

This clone was detected only once. The CDR3 DNA sequence: TGTGCCAGCAGGAGAAATGAAAAACTGTTTTTT. This sequence encodes CASRRNEKLFF. The chain couples TRBV6-5 to TRBJ1-4; D remains ambiguous. V was clipped by 6 bases and J by 5 bases, with 4 bases between them. The length of the CDR3 is 11 residues. Germline CDR1 reads MNHEY; CDR2 reads SVGAGI.

This rearrangement joins TRBV18 to TRBJ1-3; the D is unclear. The CDR3 length is 12 residues. In germline, CDR1 is KGHSH, CDR2 LQKENI. With 8 bases removed from V and 4 bases from J, the gap between germline ends came to 9 bases. For the CDR3, the DNA is TGTGCCAGCCGGAAACCGGGAAACACCATATATTTT. Protein: CASRKPGNTIYF. Variable domain in full (rest from reference TRBV18 and TRBJ1-3): NAGVMQNPRHLVRRRGQEARLRCSPMKGHSHVYWYRQLPEEGLKFMVYLQKENIIDESGMPKERFSAEFPKEGPSILRIQQVVRGDSAAYFCASRKPGNTIYFGEGSWLTVV.

The rearrangement uses TRBV28 and TRBJ1-5, with a possible D match to TRBD1 (6 bases). This CDR3 spans 15 amino acids. CDR1 and CDR2 from the germline V gene are MDHEN and SYDVKM. V gave up 5 bases and J gave up 0 bases, with 11 bases separating them. CDR3: CASSGQFNSNQPQHF. CDR3 in DNA: TGTGCCAGCAGTGGACAGTTTAATAGCAATCAGCCCCAGCATTTT.

The chain combines TRBV18 with TRBJ2-7; no clear D gene. CDR1 is KGHSH, CDR2 LQKENI, per germline. Between the trimmed V and J ends, which lost 2 bases and 3 bases, there was a span of 8 bases. This CDR3 contains 13 residues. The CDR3 DNA reads TGTGCCAGCTCACCAACCACCGACTACGAGCAGTACTTC. It codes for CASSPTTDYEQYF.

This rearrangement joins TRBV6-1 to TRBJ1-4; D remains unclear. The CDR3 is 14 residues long. Trimming removed 1 base at V and 10 bases at J, with 13 bases between. CDR1 MNHNS and CDR2 SASEGT come from the germline V gene. The CDR3 DNA follows: TGTGCCAGCAGTGAAGTTAAGGGAAGTGGAAAACTGTTTTTT. As protein: CASSEVKGSGKLFF.

The CDR3 region has the DNA TGTGCCAGCTCACCACCAGAGACAGGGACTGGCAATTCACCCCTCCACTTT. Its protein product is CASSPPETGTGNSPLHF. The genes are TRBV18 and TRBJ1-6, with TRBD1 matching over 7 bases. CDR3 length equals 17 residues. After removal of 0 bases from V and 7 bases from J, the junction contained 9 bases not matched to a gene. The germline gives CDR1 KGHSH, CDR2 LQKENI.

This clone turned up a few times. The genes are TRBV6-5 and TRBJ1-2; 10 bases are shared with TRBD1. From germline, CDR1 is MNHEY and CDR2 SVGAGI. V trimming: 2 bases; J trimming: 4 bases; junction bases outside the gene matches: 7. The CDR3 runs 16 residues. CDR3 sequence: CASSYTRTGGGYGYTF. DNA of the CDR3: TGTGCCAGCAGTTACACCCGGACAGGGGGAGGCTATGGCTACACCTTC.

This chain joins TRBV7-9 and TRBJ1-1; 11 positions agree with TRBD1. Germline loops: CDR1 SEHNR, CDR2 FQNEAQ (reference sequence). This CDR3 has 15 residues. V lost 3 bases and J lost 8; bases outside the gene matches: 8. CDR3: CASSLGQGDAEEAFF. The CDR3, as DNA: TGTGCCAGCAGCTTGGGACAGGGGGACGCAGAGGAAGCTTTCTTT.

The chain combines TRBV5-1 with TRBJ2-7; D is tentatively TRBD1 or TRBD2 (5 bases each). Germline V gene lookup returns CDR1 SGHRS and CDR2 YFSETQ. Trimming removed 2 bases at V and 5 bases at J, with 17 bases between. The CDR3 has 15 amino acids. CDR3 in DNA: TGCGCCAGCAGCTTTTCAGTGGGACGCCGAGACGAGCAGTACTTC. Translation gives CASSFSVGRRDEQYF.

J is TRBJ1-5 and V is TRBV28, with 7 positions matching TRBD1. Trimming removed 5 bases from V and 4 bases from J; junction bases left unmatched: 8. This CDR3 comprises 15 residues. CDR1 is MDHEN, CDR2 SYDVKM, per germline. The chain's CDR3 is CASSPPTGANQPQHF. The CDR3, as DNA: TGTGCCAGCAGTCCTCCCACAGGGGCTAATCAGCCCCAGCATTTT. Using reference TRBV28 and TRBJ1-5 for the parts outside the CDR3, the full variable domain is DVKVTQSSRYLVKRTGEKVFLECVQDMDHENMFWYRQDPGLGLRLIYFSYDVKMKEKGDIPEGYSVSREKKERFSLILESASTNQTSMYLCASSPPTGANQPQHFGDGTRLSIL.

This rearrangement joins TRBV29-1 to TRBJ2-1, with D possibly being TRBD2 (5 bases). CDR3 length equals 15 residues. Germline values: CDR1 SQVTM, CDR2 ANQGSEA. Trimming removed 1 base at V and 2 bases at J, with 12 bases between. The CDR3 reads CSVEGGKGTYNEQFF. Written as DNA, the CDR3 is TGCAGCGTTGAAGGAGGGAAAGGGACCTACAATGAGCAGTTCTTC.

The rearrangement uses TRBV5-4 and TRBJ2-3; D is undetermined. CDR3 size: 15 residues. V gave up 2 bases and J gave up 1 base, with 11 bases separating them. The germline gives CDR1 SGHNT, CDR2 YYREEE (reference sequence). The chain's CDR3 is CASSLGLAGTDTQYF. The CDR3, as DNA: TGTGCCAGCAGCTTAGGCCTCGCTGGCACAGATACGCAGTATTTT.

Written as DNA, the CDR3 is TGCGCCAGCAGAATGGGGGCGGGGTCCGCGAAAGATACGCAGTATTTT. This gives the protein CASRMGAGSAKDTQYF. The chain couples TRBV5-1 to TRBJ2-3, with D tentatively TRBD1 or TRBD2 (6 bases each). The V end lost 5 bases, the J end lost 5 bases, and 21 bases lay between the germline ends. This CDR3 is 16 amino acids long. Per germline, CDR1 SGHRS and CDR2 YFSETQ.

The chain uses TRBV29-1 and TRBJ2-3; 8 bases agree with TRBD2. The CDR3 has 13 amino acids. Per germline, CDR1 SQVTM and CDR2 ANQGSEA. V was pared by 2 bases and J by 5 bases, with 3 bases of the junction left unmatched. The CDR3: CSVEPGGLDTQYF. DNA of the CDR3: TGCAGCGTTGAACCGGGAGGGCTAGATACGCAGTATTTT.

This clone has only one observation. The chain combines TRBV5-1 with TRBJ2-7; tentatively, D is TRBD2 (5 bases). This CDR3 contains 13 residues. With 0 bases removed from V and 7 bases from J, the gap between germline ends came to 11 bases. Germline values: CDR1 SGHRS, CDR2 YFSETQ. Here the CDR3 DNA reads TGCGCCAGCAGCTTGGCCGAGGGCCGGGAGCAGTACGTC. Translated, it gives CASSLAEGREQYV.

This chain connects TRBV4-1 to TRBJ2-1; a weak D match, TRBD2 (5 bases). The CDR3 has 16 amino acids. The germline gives CDR1 MGHRA, CDR2 YSYEKL. V lost 1 base and J lost 6, with 16 bases in between. CDR3 in amino acids: CASSQGPASGTNEQFF. For the CDR3, the DNA is TGCGCCAGCAGCCAAGGCCCCGCAAGCGGAACCAATGAGCAGTTCTTC.

This sequence joins TRBV2 and TRBJ1-5; no definite D call. The V and J ends lost 5 bases and 0 bases respectively, with 17 bases between them. Germline V lookup: CDR1 SNHLY, CDR2 FYNNEI. The CDR3 is 17 amino acids. The CDR3 sequence: CASSLLSTGYSNQPQHF. The DNA for the CDR3 is TGTGCCAGCAGTTTACTCTCGACGGGGTATAGCAATCAGCCCCAGCATTTT.

To note about this clone: One end of the junction fails to match germline, which may point to a read error. The V gene is TRBV7-2, the J gene TRBJ2-6, with D possibly matching TRBD1 (5 bases). Germline CDR1 reads SGHTA; CDR2 reads FQGNSA. The CDR3 contains 17 residues. As DNA, the CDR3 is TGTGCCAGCAACAAACAGGTGCACGGCGCTGGAGCCAACGTCCTGACTTTC. It translates to CASNKQVHGAGANVLTF.

The V gene is TRBV7-9, the J gene TRBJ1-2; 8 nucleotides align to TRBD1. The germline V gene has CDR1 SEHNR and CDR2 FQNEAQ (reference sequence). The V gene end was trimmed by 1 base and the J gene end by 5 bases; junction bases not matched to a gene: 3. The CDR3 is 14 residues long. The CDR3 sequence: CASSLGDRSYGYTF. The DNA for the CDR3 is TGTGCCAGCAGCTTAGGGGACAGGAGTTATGGCTACACCTTC.